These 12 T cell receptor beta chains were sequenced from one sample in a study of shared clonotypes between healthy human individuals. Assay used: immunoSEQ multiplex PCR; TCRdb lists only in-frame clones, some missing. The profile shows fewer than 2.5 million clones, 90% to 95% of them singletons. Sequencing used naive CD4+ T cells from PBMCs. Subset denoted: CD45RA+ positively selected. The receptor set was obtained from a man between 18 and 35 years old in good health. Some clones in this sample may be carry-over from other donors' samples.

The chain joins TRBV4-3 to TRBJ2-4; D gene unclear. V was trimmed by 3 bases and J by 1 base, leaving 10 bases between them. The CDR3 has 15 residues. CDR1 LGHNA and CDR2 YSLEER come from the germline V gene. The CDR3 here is CASSQGNSAKNIQYF. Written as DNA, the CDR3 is TGCGCCAGCAGCCAGGGGAACAGCGCCAAAAACATTCAGTACTTC.

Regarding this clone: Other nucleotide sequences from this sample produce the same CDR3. CDR3 protein: CASSLDGSSGNTIYF. The CDR3 DNA follows: TGCGCCAGCAGCTTGGATGGATCCTCTGGAAACACCATATATTTT. This chain connects TRBV5-1 to TRBJ1-3; D uncertain. Trimming pared 0 bases from V and 0 bases from J, leaving 7 bases between. The CDR3 is made up of 15 amino acids. Germline-derived CDR1 and CDR2 are SGHRS and YFSETQ.

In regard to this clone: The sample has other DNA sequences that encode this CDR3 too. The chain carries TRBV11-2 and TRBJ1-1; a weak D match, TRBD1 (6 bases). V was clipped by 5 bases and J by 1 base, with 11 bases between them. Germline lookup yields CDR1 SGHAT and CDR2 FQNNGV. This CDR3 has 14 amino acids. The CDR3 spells CASSLVRGNTEAFF. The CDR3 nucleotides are TGTGCCAGCAGCCTCGTCAGGGGGAACACTGAAGCTTTCTTT. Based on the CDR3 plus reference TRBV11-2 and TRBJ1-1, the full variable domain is EAGVAQSPRYKIIEKRQSVAFWCNPISGHATLYWYQQILGQGPKLLIQFQNNGVVDDSQLPKDRFSAERLKGVDSTLKIQPAKLEDSAVYLCASSLVRGNTEAFFGQGTRLTVV.

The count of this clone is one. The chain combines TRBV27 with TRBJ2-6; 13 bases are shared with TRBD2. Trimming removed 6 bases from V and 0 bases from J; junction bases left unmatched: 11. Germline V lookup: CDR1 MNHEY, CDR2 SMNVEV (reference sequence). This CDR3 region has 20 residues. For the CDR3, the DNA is TGTGCCAGCAGACCCCTGGGACTAGCGGGGACAGCCTCTGGGGCCAACGTCCTGACTTTC. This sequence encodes CASRPLGLAGTASGANVLTF.

The CDR3 sequence: CASSFTQGFGSNQPQHF. CDR3 DNA: TGTGCCAGCAGCTTCACACAGGGGTTTGGGAGCAATCAGCCCCAGCATTTT. V usage is TRBV5-6 and J usage is TRBJ1-5; 7 positions agree with TRBD1. The ends lost 2 bases at V and 1 base at J; junction bases unmatched: 9. CDR3 length: 17 amino acids. CDR1 and CDR2 from the germline V gene are SGHDT and YYEEEE.

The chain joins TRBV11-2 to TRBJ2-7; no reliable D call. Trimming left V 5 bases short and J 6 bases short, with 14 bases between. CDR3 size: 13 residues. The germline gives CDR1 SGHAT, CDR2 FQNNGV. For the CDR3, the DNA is TGTGCCAGCAGCCGATCCGACATAGGCGAGCAGTACTTC. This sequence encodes CASSRSDIGEQYF. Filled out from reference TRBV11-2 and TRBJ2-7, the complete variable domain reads EAGVAQSPRYKIIEKRQSVAFWCNPISGHATLYWYQQILGQGPKLLIQFQNNGVVDDSQLPKDRFSAERLKGVDSTLKIQPAKLEDSAVYLCASSRSDIGEQYFGPGTRLTVT.

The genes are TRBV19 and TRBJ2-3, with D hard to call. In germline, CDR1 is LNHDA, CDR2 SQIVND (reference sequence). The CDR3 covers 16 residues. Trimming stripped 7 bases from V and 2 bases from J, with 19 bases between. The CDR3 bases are TGTGCCAGTACTCTCCGGGTCACGATCCCCACAGATACGCAGTATTTT. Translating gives CASTLRVTIPTDTQYF.

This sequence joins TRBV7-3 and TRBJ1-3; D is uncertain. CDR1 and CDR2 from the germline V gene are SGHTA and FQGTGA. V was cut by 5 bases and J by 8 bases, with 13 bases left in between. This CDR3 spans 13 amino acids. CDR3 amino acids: CASSEGGRDTIYF. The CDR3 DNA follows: TGTGCCAGCAGCGAAGGAGGTCGGGACACCATATATTTT.

The CDR3, as DNA: TGTGCCAGCAGTGACAGGGGCGCTAATGAAAAACTGTTTTTT. Translating it yields CASSDRGANEKLFF. This chain connects TRBV2 to TRBJ1-4; D is perhaps TRBD1 (6 bases). V was trimmed by 3 bases and J by 3 bases, leaving 8 bases between them. This CDR3 comprises 14 residues. CDR1 and CDR2 from the germline V gene are SNHLY and FYNNEI.

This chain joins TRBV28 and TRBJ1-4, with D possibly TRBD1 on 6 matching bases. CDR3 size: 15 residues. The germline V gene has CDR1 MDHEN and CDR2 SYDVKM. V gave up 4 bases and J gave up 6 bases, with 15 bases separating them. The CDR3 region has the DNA TGTGCCAGCAGTTATGATAGGGGGAAGGATGAAAAACTGTTTTTT. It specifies CASSYDRGKDEKLFF.

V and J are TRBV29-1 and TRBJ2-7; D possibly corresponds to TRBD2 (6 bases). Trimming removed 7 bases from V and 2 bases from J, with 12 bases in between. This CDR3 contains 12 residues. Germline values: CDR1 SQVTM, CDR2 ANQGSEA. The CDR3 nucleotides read TGCAGCGCCGGGAGTCTCACCTACGAGCAGTACTTC. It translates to CSAGSLTYEQYF.

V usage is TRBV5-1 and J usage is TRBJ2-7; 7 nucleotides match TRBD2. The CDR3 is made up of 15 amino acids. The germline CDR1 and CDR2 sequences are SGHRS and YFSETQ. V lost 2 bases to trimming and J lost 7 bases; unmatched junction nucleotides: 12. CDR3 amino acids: CASSLAGTWEGEQYF. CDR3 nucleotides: TGCGCCAGCAGCTTAGCCGGGACTTGGGAGGGGGAGCAGTACTTC.